The rows below give T cell receptor beta chains drawn from one sample of a study of blood T cell repertoires in COVID-19. Generated by immunoSEQ multiplex PCR, the TCRdb table keeps only in-frame clones and is missing some. This sample has some 300,000 clones, with roughly 86% found just once. The sample taken for sequencing was peripheral blood. These receptors were taken from a woman under 40 with COVID-19, enrolled during active disease. CDR3s include the opening cysteine and the closing phenylalanine or tryptophan. The D gene is left open where the match is weak. Not all rows give a size; the values are once, few, many and, for expanded clones, a class.

j_gene | len | abundance | d_gene | v_gene | CDR3nt | CDR3aa
TRBJ2-1 | 15 | NA | TRBD1 | TRBV5-4 | TGTGCCAGCAGCGTAGACAGGGCCCCCCACAATGAGCAGTTCTTC | CASSVDRAPHNEQFF
TRBJ2-3 | 14 | NA | NA | TRBV7-7 | TGTGCCAGCAGCCAAAACCGGTACACAGATACGCAGTATTTT | CASSQNRYTDTQYF
TRBJ1-5 | 16 | NA | TRBD1 | TRBV15 | TGTGCCACCAGCAGATCCAGGACAGGGGGTAGTCAGCCCCAGCATTTT | CATSRSRTGGSQPQHF
TRBJ1-2 | 16 | NA | TRBD1 | TRBV10-3 | TGTGCCATCAGTGACCAGCACACAGGGGGATTCGGGGGCTACACCTTC | CAISDQHTGGFGGYTF
TRBJ1-6 | 15 | NA | TRBD1 | TRBV9 | TGTGCCAGCAGCGTAACAGGGGAACGAAATTCACCCCTCCACTTT | CASSVTGERNSPLHF
TRBJ2-1 | 15 | once | NA | TRBV2 | TGTGCCAGCATCGGCGGGGTGGGATCCTACAATGAGCAGTTCTTC | CASIGGVGSYNEQFF
TRBJ2-7 | 13 | NA | TRBD2 | TRBV5-6 | TGTGCCAGCAGCAAGGGACTAGCGGGGGTGCTGTACTTC | CASSKGLAGVLYF
TRBJ2-2 | 15 | NA | TRBD2 | TRBV10-1 | TGCGCCAGCACCCCGGGGGGAATAGGAGGCGGGGAGCTGTTTTTT | CASTPGGIGGGELFF
TRBJ1-3 | 13 | NA | NA | TRBV29-1 | TGCAGCGTGCAAACAGGGTACGGAAACACCATATATTTT | CSVQTGYGNTIYF
TRBJ1-5 | 13 | few | NA | TRBV30 | TGTGCCTGGAGTGGAGAAGGCAATCAGCCCCAGCATTTT | CAWSGEGNQPQHF
TRBJ2-1 | 15 | NA | TRBD2 | TRBV2 | TGTGCCAGCAGGGCTACTAGCGGGGGAGCCAATGAGCAGTTCTTC | CASRATSGGANEQFF
TRBJ2-1 | 16 | NA | NA | TRBV21-1 | TGTGCCAGCAGCACCACTTCGGGGGGGGCCGGGAATGAGCAGTTCTTC | CASSTTSGGAGNEQFF
TRBJ1-4 | 12 | NA | NA | TRBV6-5 | TGTGCCAGCAGTTCCTCGGGCGAAAAACTGTTTTTT | CASSSSGEKLFF
TRBJ2-3 | 14 | NA | NA | TRBV29-1 | TGCAGCGTTGTGGGTAGCTCCGGCACAGATACGCAGTATTTT | CSVVGSSGTDTQYF
TRBJ1-3 | 15 | NA | TRBD1 | TRBV6-5 | TGTGCCAGCAGTTCCAGGGGGCGTGCTGGAAACACCATATATTTT | CASSSRGRAGNTIYF
TRBJ1-6 | 13 | NA | NA | TRBV6-5 | TGTGCCTCCGGAGCGCGAAAACTGGAGGCCCTCCACTTT | CASGARKLEALHF
TRBJ1-5 | 14 | NA | NA | TRBV6-5 | TGTGCCGCCCTCCCCCTGGGGGCGGCTCAGCCCCAGCATTTT | CAALPLGAAQPQHF
TRBJ1-4 | 12 | NA | NA | TRBV28 | TGTGCCAGCAGTCCCCGCGAACAAAAACTGTTTTTT | CASSPREQKLFF
TRBJ1-1 | 14 | few | TRBD1 | TRBV7-2 | TGTGCCAGCAGCCCACAGGGGGGATTTACTGAAGCTTTCTTT | CASSPQGGFTEAFF
TRBJ1-2 | 13 | few | NA | TRBV18 | TGTGCCAGCTCACCGGACAGTAACTATGGCTACACCTTC | CASSPDSNYGYTF
TRBJ1-4 | 21 | NA | NA | TRBV6-1 | TGTGCCAGCAGTGAAGCCCCAATACACGGACACAAGAAACCAACTAATGAAAAACTGTTTTTT | CASSEAPIHGHKKPTNEKLFF
TRBJ1-1 | 11 | NA | NA | TRBV6-5 | TGTGCCAGCCTGGGGCCCACTGAAGCTTTCTTT | CASLGPTEAFF
TRBJ1-4 | 14 | NA | TRBD1 | TRBV28 | TGTGCCAGCAGCCCGGGACAGGGTGGTGAAAAACTGTTTTTT | CASSPGQGGEKLFF
TRBJ2-4 | 15 | NA | NA | TRBV7-3 | TGTGCCAGCAGCTCCCACGGTCTAGCCAAAAACATTCAGTACTTC | CASSSHGLAKNIQYF
TRBJ2-6 | 13 | NA | NA | TRBV11-2 | TGTGCCAGCAGAGCAGCGGGGGCCAACGTCCTGACTTTC | CASRAAGANVLTF
TRBJ2-3 | 16 | NA | NA | TRBV5-4 | TGTGCCAGCAGCTTCGGGGACTTCGTAAGCACAGATACGCAGTATTTT | CASSFGDFVSTDTQYF
TRBJ1-3 | 16 | few | TRBD1 | TRBV4-1 | TGCGCCAGCAGCCAAGAAGACAGGGTCCGGGGAAACACCATATATTTT | CASSQEDRVRGNTIYF
TRBJ1-2 | 16 | NA | NA | TRBV7-2 | TGTGCCAGCAGCCGGAAAGGGACCGAAGGGGGCTATGGCTACACCTTC | CASSRKGTEGGYGYTF
TRBJ2-6 | 17 | NA | NA | TRBV5-1 | TGCGCCAGCAGCTTGGGTGGGGGGAGCTCTGGGGCCAACGTCCTGACTTTC | CASSLGGGSSGANVLTF
TRBJ2-1 | 16 | NA | TRBD2 | TRBV6-5 | TGTGCCAGCAGTTACTCTGGGCGGGGGGCTAGCAATGAGCAGTTCTTC | CASSYSGRGASNEQFF
TRBJ1-1 | 16 | NA | NA | TRBV28 | TGTGCCAGCAGTTTATCGCCCCCCGGTGAGAACACTGAAGCTTTCTTT | CASSLSPPGENTEAFF
TRBJ1-3 | 16 | NA | NA | TRBV7-9 | TGTGCCAGCAGCCCTAGCGTGCCGGAACATGGAAACACCATATATTTT | CASSPSVPEHGNTIYF
TRBJ1-2 | 16 | once | TRBD1 | TRBV5-6 | TGTGCCAGCAGCAAAAGCTTGGGACAGGGGGTAAATGGCTACACCTTC | CASSKSLGQGVNGYTF
TRBJ1-6 | 15 | few | TRBD1 | TRBV6-5 | TGTGCCAGCAGTCCCCGGGACAGGTCAAATTCACCCCTCCACTTT | CASSPRDRSNSPLHF
TRBJ2-3 | 14 | NA | TRBD1 | TRBV5-1 | TGCGCCAGCAACCCAGGGACAGGCACAGATACGCAGTATTTT | CASNPGTGTDTQYF
TRBJ1-4 | 16 | NA | NA | TRBV21-1 | TGTGCCAGCAGCAAAGTCCGGGGGGCGTCAGGTGAAAAACTGTTTTTT | CASSKVRGASGEKLFF
TRBJ1-5 | 15 | NA | NA | TRBV4-1 | TGCGCCAGCAGCGAAGGGAGGGTTGGCTATCAGCCCCAGCATTTT | CASSEGRVGYQPQHF